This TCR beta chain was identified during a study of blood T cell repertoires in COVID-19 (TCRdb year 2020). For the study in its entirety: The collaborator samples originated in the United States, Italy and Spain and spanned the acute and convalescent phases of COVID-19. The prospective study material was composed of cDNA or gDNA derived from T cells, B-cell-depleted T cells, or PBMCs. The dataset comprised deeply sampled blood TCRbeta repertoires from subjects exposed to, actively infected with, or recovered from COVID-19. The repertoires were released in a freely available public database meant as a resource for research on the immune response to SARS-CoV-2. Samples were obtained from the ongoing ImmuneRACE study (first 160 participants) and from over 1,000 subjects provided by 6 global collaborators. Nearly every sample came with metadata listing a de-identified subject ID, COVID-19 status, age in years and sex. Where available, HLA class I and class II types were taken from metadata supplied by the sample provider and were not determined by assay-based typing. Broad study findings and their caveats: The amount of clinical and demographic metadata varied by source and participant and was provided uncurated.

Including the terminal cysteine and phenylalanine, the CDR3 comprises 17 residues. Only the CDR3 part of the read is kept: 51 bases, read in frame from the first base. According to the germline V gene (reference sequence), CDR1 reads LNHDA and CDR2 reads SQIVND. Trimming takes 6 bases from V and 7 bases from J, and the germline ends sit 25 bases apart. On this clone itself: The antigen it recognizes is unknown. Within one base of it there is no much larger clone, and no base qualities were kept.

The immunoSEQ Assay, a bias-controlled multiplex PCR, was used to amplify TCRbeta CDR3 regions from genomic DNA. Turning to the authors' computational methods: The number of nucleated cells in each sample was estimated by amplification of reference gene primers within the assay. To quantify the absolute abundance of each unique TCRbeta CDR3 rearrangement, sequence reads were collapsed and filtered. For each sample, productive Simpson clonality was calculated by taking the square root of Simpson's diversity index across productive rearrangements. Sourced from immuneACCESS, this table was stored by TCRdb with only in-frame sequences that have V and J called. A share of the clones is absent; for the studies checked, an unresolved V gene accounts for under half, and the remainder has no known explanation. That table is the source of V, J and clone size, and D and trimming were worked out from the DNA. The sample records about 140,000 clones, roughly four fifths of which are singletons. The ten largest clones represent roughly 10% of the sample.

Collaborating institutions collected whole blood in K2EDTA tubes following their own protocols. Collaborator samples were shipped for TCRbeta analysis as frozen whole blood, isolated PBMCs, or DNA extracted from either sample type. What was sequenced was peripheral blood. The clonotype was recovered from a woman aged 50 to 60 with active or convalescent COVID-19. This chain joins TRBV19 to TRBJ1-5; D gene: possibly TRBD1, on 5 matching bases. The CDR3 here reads CASSLSGGPDWKQPQHF. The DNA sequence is TGTGCCAGTAGCCTCTCCGGGGGACCCGACTGGAAACAGCCCCAGCATTTT.